The TCR beta chain described here comes from a study of human T cells and chemical hapten exposure. V dropped 1 base and J dropped 2; count of bases not matched to a gene: 7. The CDR3 is made up of 16 amino acids. Germline CDR1 and CDR2: KGHSH and LQKENI. Time point specified: patch test 1, 2 weeks after DPC sensitization. The treatment: therapeutic diphenylcyclopropenone sensitization with weekly scalp DPC. The template was total RNA from unfractionated whole blood. This clonotype has a count of ten or more. One entry per CDR3 protein results from TCRdb running MiXCR on the RACE reads. In the table there are tens of thousands of distinct CDR3 sequences, about 9.4% of which are singletons.

The V and J genes are TRBV18 and TRBJ1-1, with 7 bases identical to TRBD1. The source material was whole blood, sampled in connection with sensitization to the hapten diphenylcyclopropenone (DPC). The sequence was collected from a woman in her 50s with alopecia areata. Some clones in this sample may be carry-over from other donors' samples. CDR3 coding DNA: TGTGCCAGCTCACCACAGGGGGCGGGAGCCAACACTGAAGCTTTCTTT. Amino acids: CASSPQGAGANTEAFF.